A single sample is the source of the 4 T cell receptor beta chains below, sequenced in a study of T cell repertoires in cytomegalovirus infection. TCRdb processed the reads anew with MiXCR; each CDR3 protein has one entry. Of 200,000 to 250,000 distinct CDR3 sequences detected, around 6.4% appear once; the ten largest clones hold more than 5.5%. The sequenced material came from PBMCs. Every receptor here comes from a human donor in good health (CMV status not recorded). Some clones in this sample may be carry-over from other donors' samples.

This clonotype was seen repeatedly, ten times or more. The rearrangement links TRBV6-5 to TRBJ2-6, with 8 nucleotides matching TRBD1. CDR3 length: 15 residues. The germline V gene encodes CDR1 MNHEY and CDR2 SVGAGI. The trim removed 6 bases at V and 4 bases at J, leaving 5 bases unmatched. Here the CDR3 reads CASSPTGAGANVLTF. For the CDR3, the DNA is TGTGCCAGCAGCCCGACAGGGGCCGGGGCCAACGTCCTGACTTTC.

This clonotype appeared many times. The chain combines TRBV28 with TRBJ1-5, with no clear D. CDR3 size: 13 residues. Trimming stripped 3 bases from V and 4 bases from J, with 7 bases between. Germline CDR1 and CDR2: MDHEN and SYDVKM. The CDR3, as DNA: TGTGCCAGCAGTTTCGAGGCGAATCAGCCCCAGCATTTT. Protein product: CASSFEANQPQHF.

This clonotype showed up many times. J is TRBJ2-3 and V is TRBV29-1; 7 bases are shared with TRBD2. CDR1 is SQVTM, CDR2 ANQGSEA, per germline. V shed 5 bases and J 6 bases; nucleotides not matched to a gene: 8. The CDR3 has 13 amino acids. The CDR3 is CSVLRDGGDTQYF. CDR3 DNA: TGCAGCGTTTTGAGGGACGGGGGGGATACGCAGTATTTT.

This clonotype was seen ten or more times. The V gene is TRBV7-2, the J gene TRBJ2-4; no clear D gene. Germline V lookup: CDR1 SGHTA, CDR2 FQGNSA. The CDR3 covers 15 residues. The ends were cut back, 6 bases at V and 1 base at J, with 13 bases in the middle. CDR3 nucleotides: TGTGCCAGCAGGCTTACACCCTCTGCCAAAAACATTCAGTACTTC. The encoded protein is CASRLTPSAKNIQYF.